The present TCR beta chain was sequenced within a study of blood T cell repertoires in COVID-19. The CDR3 is 15 amino acids. Germline CDR1 and CDR2: MDHEN and SYDVKM. Trimming removed 6 bases at V and 4 bases at J, with 16 bases between. TCRdb's copy holds only in-frame clones and misses some; the assay was immunoSEQ multiplex PCR. The data show 120,000 to 150,000 clones, approximately 88% seen once. The sequenced material came from PBMCs or T cells enriched from blood (not recorded which). This receptor was obtained from a man between 40 and 49 years old with acute COVID-19. This chain uses TRBV28 with TRBJ2-1; D gene unclear. CDR3 sequence (DNA): TGTGCCAGCAGGGGCCTTCCGACCTCATACAATGAGCAGTTCTTC. Residues: CASRGLPTSYNEQFF.